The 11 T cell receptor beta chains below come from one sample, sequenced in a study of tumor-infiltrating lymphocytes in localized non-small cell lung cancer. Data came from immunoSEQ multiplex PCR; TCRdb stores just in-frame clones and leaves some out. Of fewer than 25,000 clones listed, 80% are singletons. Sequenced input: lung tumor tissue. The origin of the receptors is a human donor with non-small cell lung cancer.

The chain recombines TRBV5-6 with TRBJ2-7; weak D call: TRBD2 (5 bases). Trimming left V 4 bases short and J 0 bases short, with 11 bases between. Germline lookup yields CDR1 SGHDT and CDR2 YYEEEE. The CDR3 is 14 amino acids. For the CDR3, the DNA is TGTGCCAGCAGCACCTGGAGGATCTCCTACGAGCAGTACTTC. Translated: CASSTWRISYEQYF.

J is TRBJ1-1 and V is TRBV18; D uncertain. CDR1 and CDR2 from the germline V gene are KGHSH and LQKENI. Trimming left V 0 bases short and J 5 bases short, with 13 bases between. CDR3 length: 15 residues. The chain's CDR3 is CASSPPSRPETEAFF. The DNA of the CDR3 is TGTGCCAGCTCACCACCTTCAAGGCCAGAAACTGAAGCTTTCTTT.

The CDR3 DNA is TGCGCCAGCAGCCCGGGACAGAGCTCCTTCTATGGCTACACCTTC. Translating it yields CASSPGQSSFYGYTF. The chain couples TRBV5-1 to TRBJ1-2; the match to TRBD1 covers 7 bases. The germline CDR1 and CDR2 sequences are SGHRS and YFSETQ. The J segment lost 4 bases and the V segment lost 4 bases, leaving 10 bases of the junction unmatched. CDR3 length: 15 residues.

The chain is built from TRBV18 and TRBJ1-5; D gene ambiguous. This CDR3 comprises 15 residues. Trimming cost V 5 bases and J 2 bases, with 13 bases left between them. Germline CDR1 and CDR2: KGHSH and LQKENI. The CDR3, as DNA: TGTGCCAGCTCAGTGGGCCCGGCGGGCAATCAGCCCCAGCATTTT. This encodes CASSVGPAGNQPQHF.

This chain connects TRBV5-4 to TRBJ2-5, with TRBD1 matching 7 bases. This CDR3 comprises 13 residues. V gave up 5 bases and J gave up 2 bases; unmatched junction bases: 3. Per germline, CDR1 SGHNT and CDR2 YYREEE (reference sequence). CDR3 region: CASRDRRQETQYF. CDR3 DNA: TGTGCCAGCAGGGACAGGAGACAAGAGACCCAGTACTTC.

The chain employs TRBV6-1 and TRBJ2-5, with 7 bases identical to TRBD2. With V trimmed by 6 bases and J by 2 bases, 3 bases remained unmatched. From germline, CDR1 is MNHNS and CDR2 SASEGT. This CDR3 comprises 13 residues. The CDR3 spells CASRASGQETQYF. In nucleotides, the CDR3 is TGTGCCAGCAGGGCTAGCGGTCAAGAGACCCAGTACTTC.

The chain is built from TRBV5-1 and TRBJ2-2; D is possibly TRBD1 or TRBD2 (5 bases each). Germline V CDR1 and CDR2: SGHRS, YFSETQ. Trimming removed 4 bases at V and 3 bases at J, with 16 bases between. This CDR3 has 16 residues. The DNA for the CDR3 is TGCGCCAGCAGCCCCAATGTTGGGACGGACACCGGGGAGCTGTTTTTT. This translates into CASSPNVGTDTGELFF.

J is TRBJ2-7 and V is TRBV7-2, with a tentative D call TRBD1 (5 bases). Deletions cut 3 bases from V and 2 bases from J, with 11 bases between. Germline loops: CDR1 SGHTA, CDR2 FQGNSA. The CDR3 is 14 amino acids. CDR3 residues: CASSLTAGTYEQYF. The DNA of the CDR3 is TGTGCCAGCAGCTTGACGGCAGGGACCTACGAGCAGTACTTC. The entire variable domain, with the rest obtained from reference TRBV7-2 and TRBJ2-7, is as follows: GAGVSQSPSNKVTEKGKDVELRCDPISGHTALYWYRQSLGQGLEFLIYFQGNSAPDKSGLPSDRFSAERTGGSVSTLTIQRTQQEDSAVYLCASSLTAGTYEQYFGPGTRLTVT.

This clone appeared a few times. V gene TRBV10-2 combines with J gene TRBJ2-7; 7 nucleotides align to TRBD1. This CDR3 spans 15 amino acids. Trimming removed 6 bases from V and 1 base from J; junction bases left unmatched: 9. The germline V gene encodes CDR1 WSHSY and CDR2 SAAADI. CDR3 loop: CASRPHRDRSYEQYF. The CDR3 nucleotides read TGCGCCAGCAGGCCCCACCGGGACAGATCCTACGAGCAGTACTTC.

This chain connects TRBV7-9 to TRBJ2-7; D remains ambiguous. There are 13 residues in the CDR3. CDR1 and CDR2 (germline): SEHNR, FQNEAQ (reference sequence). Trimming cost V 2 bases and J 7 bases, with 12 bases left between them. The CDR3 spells CASSLSPAMEQYF. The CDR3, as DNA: TGTGCCAGCAGCTTATCCCCGGCGATGGAGCAGTACTTC. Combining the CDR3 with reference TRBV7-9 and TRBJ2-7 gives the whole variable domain DTGVSQNPRHKITKRGQNVTFRCDPISEHNRLYWYRQTLGQGPEFLTYFQNEAQLEKSRLLSDRFSAERPKGSFSTLEIQRTEQGDSAMYLCASSLSPAMEQYFGPGTRLTVT.

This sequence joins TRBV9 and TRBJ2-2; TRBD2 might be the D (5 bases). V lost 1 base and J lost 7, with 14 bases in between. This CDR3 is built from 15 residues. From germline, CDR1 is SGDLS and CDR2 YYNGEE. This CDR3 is CASSVTEGKGGELFF. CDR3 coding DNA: TGTGCCAGCAGCGTAACAGAGGGTAAAGGCGGGGAGCTGTTTTTT.